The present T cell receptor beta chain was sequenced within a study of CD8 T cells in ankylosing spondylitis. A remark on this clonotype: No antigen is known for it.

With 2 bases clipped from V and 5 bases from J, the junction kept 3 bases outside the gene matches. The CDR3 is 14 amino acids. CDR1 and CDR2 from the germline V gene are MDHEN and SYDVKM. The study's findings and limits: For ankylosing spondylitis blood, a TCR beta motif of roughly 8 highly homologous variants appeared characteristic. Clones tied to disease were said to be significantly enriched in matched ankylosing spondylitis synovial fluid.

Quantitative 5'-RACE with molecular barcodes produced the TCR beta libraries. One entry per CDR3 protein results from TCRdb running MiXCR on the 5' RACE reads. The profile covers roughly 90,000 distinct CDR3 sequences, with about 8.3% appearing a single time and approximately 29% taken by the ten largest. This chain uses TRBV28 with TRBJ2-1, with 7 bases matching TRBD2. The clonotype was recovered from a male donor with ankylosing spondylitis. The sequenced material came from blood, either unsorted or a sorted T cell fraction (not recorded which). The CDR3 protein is CASSLLAVNNEQFF. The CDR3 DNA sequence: TGTGCCAGCAGTTTACTAGCGGTTAACAATGAGCAGTTCTTC.